The 4 T cell receptor beta chains presented below share a single source sample, sequenced in a study of PD-1 blockade in mismatch repair-deficient tumors. Assay: immunoSEQ multiplex PCR; the TCRdb copy retains only in-frame clones and omits some. The sample contains about 38,000 clones, 75% to 85% of which appear only once. Material: peripheral blood, obtained 4 weeks after starting pembrolizumab. The receptor source for this set is an adult with mismatch repair-deficient cancer.

The J gene is TRBJ2-7, the V gene TRBV4-1, with TRBD2 matching over 8 bases. Trimming removed 5 bases from V and 6 bases from J; junction bases left unmatched: 3. The CDR3 extends over 12 amino acids. The germline CDR1 and CDR2 sequences are MGHRA and YSYEKL. The CDR3 coding sequence is TGCGCCAGCAGCGCGGGAGGATTCGAGCAGTACTTC. Its protein product is CASSAGGFEQYF.

V gene TRBV4-1 combines with J gene TRBJ1-4, with 10 bases aligning to TRBD1. This CDR3 region has 12 residues. V lost 3 bases, J lost 11 bases, and 0 bases stayed unmatched. CDR1 MGHRA and CDR2 YSYEKL come from the germline V gene. CDR3 in amino acids: CASSQDRGKLFF. The CDR3 nucleotides read TGCGCCAGCAGCCAGGACAGGGGGAAACTGTTTTTT.

The CDR3 loop reads CARGKDGPSAEEKLFF. The CDR3 DNA is TGCGCCAGAGGGAAAGACGGACCGTCGGCGGAGGAAAAACTGTTTTTT. The chain links TRBV5-1 to TRBJ1-4; D remains unclear. Between the trimmed V and J ends, which lost 8 bases and 8 bases, there was a span of 25 bases. The CDR3 spans 16 residues. The germline V gene encodes CDR1 SGHRS and CDR2 YFSETQ.

The rearrangement joins TRBV5-4 to TRBJ1-2; the D gene is possibly TRBD1 (5 bases). In germline, CDR1 is SGHNT, CDR2 YYREEE (reference sequence). V lost 2 bases, J lost 5 bases, and 16 bases lay in between. The CDR3 has 15 amino acids. Here the CDR3 DNA reads TGTGCCAGCAGCTTAAAAGTCGGGGGGTTTTATGGCTACACCTTC. This translates into CASSLKVGGFYGYTF.